Shown below are 3 T cell receptor beta chains from a single sample sequenced in a study of Ad26.COV2.S vaccination and SARS-CoV-2 variants. Treatment indicated: 19 received Ad26.COV2.S at low or high dose, single or two shots; a few received placebo; per-sample allocation not given. Samples were taken on day 63 after the first vaccine or placebo injection. Using immunoSEQ multiplex PCR, the repertoire was profiled, and TCRdb retains in-frame clones only, with some absent. The sample lists some 250,000 clones; 88% were seen once. The source material was peripheral blood, sampled in a trial of Ad26.COV2.S vaccine versus placebo. Receptors were obtained from a person aged 18-60 years who received the Ad26.COV2.S COVID-19 vaccine or a placebo.

This rearrangement joins TRBV10-3 to TRBJ1-1, with no clear D. Looked up from germline, CDR1 is ENHRY and CDR2 is SYGVKD. The CDR3 contains 13 residues. The V end lost 11 bases, the J end lost 2 bases, and 15 bases lay between the germline ends. The CDR3 spells CAVWTVGNTEAFF. The CDR3 DNA reads as TGTGCCGTATGGACTGTTGGCAACACTGAAGCTTTCTTT.

The chain joins TRBV11-2 to TRBJ1-2, with TRBD1 matching over 8 bases. CDR1 and CDR2 (germline): SGHAT, FQNNGV. This CDR3 spans 14 amino acids. With 1 base clipped from V and 6 bases from J, the junction kept 4 bases outside the gene matches. The CDR3 DNA reads as TGTGCCAGCAGCTTAGGTTCAGGGGGCGATGGCTACACCTTC. Encoded protein: CASSLGSGGDGYTF. Filled out from reference TRBV11-2 and TRBJ1-2, the complete variable domain reads EAGVAQSPRYKIIEKRQSVAFWCNPISGHATLYWYQQILGQGPKLLIQFQNNGVVDDSQLPKDRFSAERLKGVDSTLKIQPAKLEDSAVYLCASSLGSGGDGYTFGSGTRLTVV.

J is TRBJ1-1 and V is TRBV5-1; D is perhaps TRBD1 (5 bases). The CDR3 loop spans 13 amino acids. Per germline, CDR1 SGHRS and CDR2 YFSETQ. Trimming stripped 4 bases from V and 5 bases from J, with 12 bases between. The CDR3 nucleotides are TGCGCCAGCAGCCCTATGGGGGGGACTGAAGCTTTCTTT. Amino acid sequence: CASSPMGGTEAFF.